These 31 T cell receptor beta chains were all obtained from the same sample, sequenced in a study of blood T cell repertoires in COVID-19 (dated by TCRdb to the early 2020s). The library was made by the immunoSEQ multiplex PCR assay. The clones in this table, taken by TCRdb from immuneACCESS, are in-frame only. Not every clone is retained; where verified, under half of the shortfall comes from an unresolved V gene, and the cause of the rest is unknown. The sample data list 390,000 or so clones, and around 87% of these were observed just once. The ten largest clones represent roughly a tenth of the sample. The sequencing sample was made of peripheral blood. These receptors all stem from a woman in her 30s with COVID-19, enrolled during active disease.

V usage is TRBV10-1 and J usage is TRBJ2-1; a possible D gene is TRBD2 (5 bases). The germline CDR1 and CDR2 sequences are WNHNN and SYGVQD (reference sequence). The CDR3 contains 13 residues. V was shortened by 3 bases and J by 8 bases, with 11 bases between the two germline ends. The CDR3 here is CASSDGVRDEQFF. As DNA, the CDR3 is TGCGCCAGCAGTGACGGGGTGAGGGATGAGCAGTTCTTC.

The CDR3 nucleotides are TGTGCCAGCAGTTTGGAGTACAATGAGCAGTTCTTC. This encodes CASSLEYNEQFF. The V call is TRBV6-2 or TRBV6-3, the J call TRBJ2-1; D unresolved. The length of the CDR3 is 12 residues. Germline V lookup: CDR1 MNHEY, CDR2 SVGEGT. Trimming shortened V by 4 bases and J by 4 bases, and 5 bases separated the two germline ends.

The chain employs TRBV4-1 and TRBJ2-1; D not resolved. The CDR3 covers 13 residues. The ends were cut back, 3 bases at V and 6 bases at J, with 9 bases in the middle. From germline, CDR1 is MGHRA and CDR2 YSYEKL. CDR3 loop: CASSHGKSNEQFF. The DNA of the CDR3 is TGCGCCAGCAGCCACGGTAAGTCCAATGAGCAGTTCTTC.

The sample holds one count of this clone. This chain joins TRBV4-1 and TRBJ2-2; 8 bases are shared with TRBD2. The germline V gene has CDR1 MGHRA and CDR2 YSYEKL. This CDR3 contains 16 residues. V dropped 1 base and J dropped 7; count of bases not matched to a gene: 8. CDR3 region: CASSQGRGLGIGELFF. The CDR3 DNA sequence: TGCGCCAGCAGCCAAGGGCGGGGACTAGGCATCGGGGAGCTGTTTTTT.

The CDR3 DNA follows: TGTGCCAGCACCTATTATACATCCAAGGAGGGAGCTTTCTTT. Its translation: CASTYYTSKEGAFF. This chain links TRBV7-2 with TRBJ1-1; D unclear. CDR1 and CDR2 from the germline V gene are SGHTA and FQGNSA. CDR3 length: 14 amino acids. The V and J ends lost 7 bases and 10 bases respectively, with 22 bases between them. Together with reference TRBV7-2 and TRBJ1-1, the CDR3 gives the full variable domain: GAGVSQSPSNKVTEKGKDVELRCDPISGHTALYWYRQSLGQGLEFLIYFQGNSAPDKSGLPSDRFSAERTGGSVSTLTIQRTQQEDSAVYLCASTYYTSKEGAFFGQGTRLTVV.

To note about this clone: An end of the junction does not agree with germline; a read error may underlie this. V is TRBV29-1 and J is TRBJ1-1; D gene ambiguous. Looked up from germline, CDR1 is SQVTM and CDR2 is ANQGSEA. The CDR3 extends over 10 amino acids. The CDR3 loop is CSVVNSEAFF. The CDR3 DNA reads as TGCAGCGTCGTGAACTCTGAAGCTTTCTTT. The full variable domain, its missing parts supplied by reference TRBV29-1 and TRBJ1-1, is SAVISQKPSRDICQRGTSLTIQCQVDSQVTMMFWYRQQPGQSLTLIATANQGSEATYESGFVIDKFPISRPNLTFSTLTVSNMSPEDSSIYLCSVVNSEAFFGQGTRLTVV.

Here the CDR3 reads CASRPRQGVNTEAFF. The CDR3 region has the DNA TGTGCCAGTAGGCCGAGACAGGGGGTGAACACTGAAGCTTTCTTT. The V gene is TRBV19, the J gene TRBJ1-1, with TRBD1 identical over 9 bases. The CDR3 is made up of 15 amino acids. V gave up 6 bases and J gave up 0 bases; unmatched junction bases: 5. Germline-derived CDR1 and CDR2 are LNHDA and SQIVND (reference sequence).

This chain uses TRBV28 with TRBJ2-3; tentative D call: TRBD2 (5 bases). Germline CDR1 and CDR2: MDHEN and SYDVKM. The CDR3 has 16 amino acids. The germline V and J ends were trimmed by 5 bases and 3 bases, with 18 bases remaining between them. DNA for the CDR3: TGTGCCAGCAGTCTCCAAAATAACCCGGGGACAGATACGCAGTATTTT. Amino acid sequence: CASSLQNNPGTDTQYF.

The chain links TRBV28 to TRBJ2-3; TRBD1 is a possible D gene (6 bases). CDR1 MDHEN and CDR2 SYDVKM come from the germline V gene. This CDR3 is built from 18 residues. Deletions cut 4 bases from V and 2 bases from J, with 22 bases between. The CDR3 DNA is TGTGCCAGCAGTTCGGTCAGGGGATGGTCGGGATTCACAGATACGCAGTATTTT. Protein: CASSSVRGWSGFTDTQYF.

This clone was seen just once. The chain is built from TRBV5-6 and TRBJ1-2; D unclear. Trimming left V 2 bases short and J 8 bases short, with 13 bases between. This CDR3 region has 13 residues. Germline V gene lookup returns CDR1 SGHDT and CDR2 YYEEEE. CDR3 in DNA: TGTGCCAGCAGCTTCGGCAGAATGGAGGGCTACACCTTC. Translation gives CASSFGRMEGYTF.

The chain uses TRBV6-5 and TRBJ1-3; 12 bases match TRBD1. Germline CDR1 reads MNHEY; CDR2 reads SVGAGI. CDR3 length equals 15 residues. V was pared by 11 bases and J by 4 bases, with 9 bases of the junction left unmatched. The CDR3 sequence is CAAGTGGAAGNTIYF. The CDR3 DNA reads as TGTGCCGCGGGGACAGGGGGCGCGGCAGGAAACACCATATATTTT.

J is TRBJ1-2 and V is TRBV2; D call uncertain. The CDR3 consists of 10 residues. Trimming took 6 bases from V and 4 from J, leaving 3 bases between them. Looked up from germline, CDR1 is SNHLY and CDR2 is FYNNEI. CDR3: CASSLYGYTF. DNA of the CDR3: TGTGCCAGCAGCCTCTATGGCTACACCTTC.

V is TRBV5-4 and J is TRBJ2-3, with D tentatively TRBD1 (6 bases). In germline, CDR1 is SGHNT, CDR2 YYREEE (reference sequence). V was pared by 1 base and J by 3 bases, with 15 bases between. This CDR3 is built from 16 residues. CDR3 amino acids: CASSLSGEKPTDTQYF. CDR3 in DNA: TGTGCCAGCAGCTTGTCAGGGGAGAAGCCGACAGATACGCAGTATTTT.

The chain has TRBV3-1 (or the pseudogene TRBV3-2) and TRBJ2-7; D unclear. CDR3 length: 13 amino acids. Per the germline V gene, CDR1 is LGHDT and CDR2 is YNNKEL (reference sequence). Between the trimmed V and J ends, which lost 6 bases and 0 bases, there was a span of 9 bases. Written as DNA, the CDR3 is TGTGCCAGCAGTAAAAGGAGCTCCTACGAGCAGTACTTC. Amino acids: CASSKRSSYEQYF.

As for this clone: This clone may be a read error of a much larger clone one base away. The J gene is TRBJ2-3, the V gene TRBV5-1; the D is unclear. Germline CDR1 reads SGHRS; CDR2 reads YFSETQ. Deletions cut 1 base from V and 4 bases from J, with 4 bases between. The length of the CDR3 is 12 residues. The DNA of the CDR3 is TGCGCCAGCAGCTTGAGCTCAGATACGCAGTATTTT. Translating gives CASSLSSDTQYF.

The rearrangement links TRBV4-1 to TRBJ2-5; D is unresolved. This CDR3 contains 12 residues. V was trimmed by 2 bases and J by 4 bases, leaving 5 bases between them. Germline V lookup: CDR1 MGHRA, CDR2 YSYEKL. For the CDR3, the DNA is TGCGCCAGCAGCCAAACGAGAGAGACCCAGTACTTC. Translated: CASSQTRETQYF.

This sequence joins TRBV20-1 and TRBJ2-7; the D gene is possibly TRBD1 (6 bases). The CDR3 runs 14 residues. Germline loops: CDR1 DFQATT, CDR2 SNEGSKA (reference sequence). Trimming removed 3 bases from V and 0 bases from J, with 12 bases in between. The CDR3 DNA is TGCAGTGCTAGTTCCAGGGGCCTCTCCTACGAGCAGTACTTC. Amino acid sequence: CSASSRGLSYEQYF.

V usage is TRBV4-3 and J usage is TRBJ2-7; 8 positions match TRBD2. Germline CDR1 is LGHNA and CDR2 is YSLEER. V gave up 4 bases and J gave up 3 bases; unmatched junction bases: 5. The CDR3 loop spans 14 amino acids. The CDR3 here is CASSLTGTSYEQYF. CDR3 coding DNA: TGCGCCAGCAGCCTAACCGGGACTAGCTACGAGCAGTACTTC.

V is TRBV18 and J is TRBJ1-3; no clear D gene. Germline V gene lookup returns CDR1 KGHSH and CDR2 LQKENI. V dropped 3 bases and J dropped 0 bases, with 3 bases sitting between them. This CDR3 is built from 13 residues. CDR3 in amino acids: CASSPSSGNTIYF. The DNA of the CDR3 is TGTGCCAGCTCACCCAGCTCTGGAAACACCATATATTTT.

The chain employs TRBV5-1 and TRBJ2-7, with D possibly being TRBD1 (6 bases). V was shortened by 5 bases and J by 1 base, with 16 bases between the two germline ends. The CDR3 loop spans 15 amino acids. CDR1 and CDR2 (germline): SGHRS, YFSETQ. Here the CDR3 reads CASSPEPTGSYEQYF. The CDR3 nucleotides are TGCGCCAGCAGTCCCGAACCGACAGGATCCTACGAGCAGTACTTC. The entire variable domain, with the rest obtained from reference TRBV5-1 and TRBJ2-7, is as follows: KAGVTQTPRYLIKTRGQQVTLSCSPISGHRSVSWYQQTPGQGLQFLFEYFSETQRNKGNFPGRFSGRQFSNSRSEMNVSTLELGDSALYLCASSPEPTGSYEQYFGPGTRLTVT.

The chain couples TRBV7-9 to TRBJ2-2; weak D call: TRBD2 (5 bases). CDR1 and CDR2 from the germline V gene are SEHNR and FQNEAQ (reference sequence). V lost 4 bases and J lost 2, with 11 bases in between. The CDR3 runs 15 residues. The chain's CDR3 is CASSSGSGNTGELFF. CDR3 nucleotides: TGTGCCAGCAGCTCAGGTTCGGGAAACACCGGGGAGCTGTTTTTT.

The rearrangement joins TRBV3-1 (or the pseudogene TRBV3-2) to TRBJ1-2; the match to TRBD1 covers 10 bases. V shed 5 bases, J shed 7 bases, and the junction held 7 bases outside the gene matches. This CDR3 is built from 14 residues. CDR1 is LGHDT and CDR2 is YNNKEL in the germline V gene (reference sequence). CDR3 nucleotides: TGTGCCAGCAGCAATACGACAGGGGGCGTTGGCTACACCTTC. Its translation is CASSNTTGGVGYTF.

The gene calls are TRBV5-1 and TRBJ1-6; D is unresolved. This CDR3 has 14 residues. The germline gives CDR1 SGHRS, CDR2 YFSETQ. V dropped 1 base and J dropped 5 bases, with 7 bases sitting between them. CDR3 sequence reads: CASSLLGDNSPLHF. CDR3 in DNA: TGCGCCAGCAGCTTGCTCGGGGATAATTCACCCCTCCACTTT.

The CDR3 sequence: CASRGQPNTEAFF. The CDR3, as DNA: TGTGCCAGCAGGGGACAGCCGAACACTGAAGCTTTCTTT. V and J are TRBV6-5 and TRBJ1-1, with TRBD1 matching 7 bases. CDR3 size: 13 residues. Germline V gene lookup returns CDR1 MNHEY and CDR2 SVGAGI. V lost 6 bases, J lost 1 base, and 2 bases stayed unmatched.

The chain uses TRBV2 and TRBJ1-5, with no clear D. The CDR3 totals 11 residues. Germline CDR1 reads SNHLY; CDR2 reads FYNNEI. Trimming shortened V by 6 bases and J by 3 bases, and 3 bases separated the two germline ends. CDR3 protein: CASRYNQPQHF. In DNA, the CDR3 is TGTGCCAGCAGATACAATCAGCCCCAGCATTTT.

The chain recombines TRBV6-5 with TRBJ2-5; a possible D gene is TRBD1 (6 bases). Germline CDR1 reads MNHEY; CDR2 reads SVGAGI. V was pared by 8 bases and J by 7 bases, with 17 bases between. This CDR3 has 13 residues. CDR3 sequence: CASGPQGSGTQYF. The CDR3 nucleotides are TGTGCCAGCGGCCCCCAGGGGTCGGGGACCCAGTACTTC.

The V gene is TRBV18, the J gene TRBJ2-1, with TRBD1 identical over 8 bases. The CDR3 is 15 amino acids. The J segment lost 4 bases and the V segment lost 6 bases, leaving 8 bases of the junction unmatched. Germline V gene lookup returns CDR1 KGHSH and CDR2 LQKENI. The CDR3 protein is CASSLQGVGYNEQFF. CDR3 DNA sequence: TGTGCCAGCTCTCTACAGGGGGTAGGGTACAATGAGCAGTTCTTC.

This rearrangement joins TRBV2 to TRBJ1-4; TRBD1 matches at 10 bases. Germline V gene data show CDR1 as SNHLY and CDR2 as FYNNEI. Trimming removed 5 bases from V and 10 bases from J; junction bases left unmatched: 4. This CDR3 has 13 residues. This CDR3 reads CASSPGTGVKLFF. The CDR3, as DNA: TGTGCCAGCAGTCCCGGGACAGGGGTAAAACTGTTTTTT.

V usage is TRBV15 and J usage is TRBJ1-2; D not resolved. The CDR3 totals 16 residues. Germline CDR1 LNHNV, CDR2 YYDKDF (reference sequence). The V end was cut by 1 base, the J end by 4 bases, with 16 bases between. Written as DNA, the CDR3 is TGTGCCACCAGCAGAGGAGGGCAGAATGAGGGCTATGGCTACACCTTC. It is translated as CATSRGGQNEGYGYTF.

CDR3 DNA: TGCGCCAGCAGCTTAACAGGGGGAAACTATGGCTACACCTTC. It translates to CASSLTGGNYGYTF. The chain recombines TRBV5-1 with TRBJ1-2; 8 nucleotides align to TRBD1. CDR3 length: 14 amino acids. CDR1 and CDR2 from the germline V gene are SGHRS and YFSETQ. V shed 2 bases and J 2 bases; nucleotides not matched to a gene: 2.

A few counts support this clone. CDR3 nucleotides: TGCAGCGTTTCGTCAACATCTGGAAACACCATATATTTT. Encoded protein: CSVSSTSGNTIYF. The rearrangement links TRBV29-1 to TRBJ1-3; no clear D. The germline V and J ends were trimmed by 5 bases and 1 base, with 9 bases remaining between them. CDR1 is SQVTM and CDR2 is ANQGSEA in the germline V gene. The CDR3 has 13 amino acids.